The 7 T cell receptor beta chains listed next were all sequenced from one sample in a study of control samples from healthy donors and cancer patients. The protocol was immunoSEQ multiplex PCR, while the TCRdb copy is restricted to in-frame clones and leaves out a portion. The sample lists some 49,000 clones, around 86% occurring once. The specimen was PBMCs. The receptors here all came from a woman between 45 and 65 years old with lung cancer.

The V call is TRBV7-3, the J call TRBJ2-6; D unclear. V lost 2 bases and J 2 bases, leaving 10 bases between the germline ends. CDR1 SGHTA and CDR2 FQGTGA come from the germline V gene. The CDR3 is 16 residues long. CDR3 protein: CASSLSLRAGANVLTF. The CDR3 region has the DNA TGTGCCAGCAGCTTATCCCTAAGGGCTGGGGCCAACGTCCTGACTTTC.

V and J are TRBV6-5 and TRBJ2-5; no clear D. CDR1 is MNHEY, CDR2 SVGAGI, per germline. This CDR3 comprises 12 residues. V lost 6 bases and J 5 bases, leaving 10 bases between the germline ends. For the CDR3, the DNA is TGTGCCAGCAGGACGGATGTGGAGACCCAGTACTTC. Translating gives CASRTDVETQYF.

This clone has only a few counts. This chain uses TRBV3-1 (or the pseudogene TRBV3-2) with TRBJ2-3, with D possibly TRBD1 on 6 matching bases. In germline, CDR1 is LGHDT, CDR2 YNNKEL (reference sequence). Trimming removed 9 bases at V and 5 bases at J, with 21 bases between. The CDR3 covers 15 residues. As DNA, the CDR3 is TGTGCCAGTACTAAACAGGGCGCCTCGGGAGATACGCAGTATTTT. The encoded protein is CASTKQGASGDTQYF.

The chain is built from TRBV7-2 and TRBJ1-1; perhaps TRBD1 as D (5 bases). Germline CDR1 SGHTA, CDR2 FQGNSA. Trimming stripped 1 base from V and 4 bases from J, with 10 bases between. This CDR3 is built from 14 residues. CDR3 DNA sequence: TGTGCCAGCAGCTTAGTATCAGGGTCCACTGAAGCTTTCTTT. This translates into CASSLVSGSTEAFF.

This sequence joins TRBV19 and TRBJ2-7, with a weak D call TRBD2 (6 bases). Trimming left V 5 bases short and J 2 bases short, with 10 bases between. Per the germline V gene, CDR1 is LNHDA and CDR2 is SQIVND (reference sequence). The CDR3 is 13 residues long. CDR3 sequence (DNA): TGTGCCAGTAGTCCGGGGGATACCTACGAGCAGTACTTC. It is translated as CASSPGDTYEQYF.

V is TRBV2 and J is TRBJ1-2; D is undetermined. This CDR3 is built from 14 residues. V was trimmed by 7 bases and J by 4 bases, leaving 16 bases between them. In germline, CDR1 is SNHLY, CDR2 FYNNEI. CDR3: CASTEGDGTYGYTF. The CDR3 DNA reads TGTGCCAGCACCGAGGGAGATGGAACCTATGGCTACACCTTC.

The chain links TRBV18 to TRBJ1-1; D is undetermined. V was clipped by 3 bases and J by 1 base, with 12 bases between them. CDR3 length: 15 residues. The germline V gene encodes CDR1 KGHSH and CDR2 LQKENI. The DNA for the CDR3 is TGTGCCAGCTCACCTCTCGGAACACAGAACACTGAAGCTTTCTTT. The encoded protein is CASSPLGTQNTEAFF.